The next 3 T cell receptor beta chains were all read from a single sample in a study of hypomethylating agent response in myelodysplastic syndrome. The method was immunoSEQ multiplex PCR; TCRdb's version includes in-frame clones alone and lacks a portion of them. The sample records around 1,600 clones, 86% being singletons. This material consisted of bone marrow, taken before or after starting hypomethylating agent treatment for myelodysplastic syndrome (not recorded which). The receptors shown here come from a human donor with myelodysplastic syndrome.

The gene calls are TRBV10-1 and TRBJ1-2; D is unresolved. The V gene's germline CDR1 is WNHNN and CDR2 SYGVQD (reference sequence). There are 14 residues in the CDR3. The germline V and J ends were trimmed by 6 bases and 8 bases, with 19 bases remaining between them. The CDR3 nucleotides read TGCGCCAGCAGCCAAACCAGGACCGCAGGAGGCTACACCTTC. Protein product: CASSQTRTAGGYTF.

The chain couples TRBV5-4 to TRBJ1-5; D not certain. V lost 0 bases and J 7 bases, leaving 14 bases between the germline ends. The length of the CDR3 is 15 residues. Looked up from germline, CDR1 is SGHNT and CDR2 is YYREEE (reference sequence). For the CDR3, the DNA is TGTGCCAGCAGCTTGGACGGCGGAGGGTCCCAGCCCCAGCATTTT. Translated, it gives CASSLDGGGSQPQHF.

The J gene is TRBJ1-4, the V gene TRBV5-1, with D tentatively TRBD1 (6 bases). This CDR3 comprises 16 residues. Germline loops: CDR1 SGHRS, CDR2 YFSETQ. V lost 5 bases, J lost 0 bases, and 14 bases lay in between. The CDR3 loop is CASRKSTGTTNEKLFF. Written as DNA, the CDR3 is TGCGCCAGCAGGAAGAGTACAGGGACAACTAATGAAAAACTGTTTTTT.